Sequencing of this T cell receptor (beta chain) was carried out in a study of blood T cell repertoires in COVID-19. The CDR3 runs to 14 residues. The V gene lost 1 base and the J gene lost 6 bases, with 11 bases spanning the gap. Germline CDR1 and CDR2: MGHRA and YSYEKL. Method: immunoSEQ multiplex PCR; TCRdb's copy keeps in-frame clones and lacks some. The profile shows under 300,000 clones, around four fifths of them singletons. The sample taken for sequencing was peripheral blood. The chain uses TRBV4-1 and TRBJ2-3, with no clear D. The sequence was collected from an older woman with active or convalescent COVID-19. The CDR3 sequence: CASSQGLQIDTQYF. The CDR3, as DNA: TGCGCCAGCAGCCAAGGGTTACAGATTGATACGCAGTATTTT.